This T cell receptor beta chain was captured by sequencing in a study of T cell responses to AZD1222 COVID-19 vaccine. Profiled with immunoSEQ multiplex PCR; TCRdb holds only in-frame clones, not every one. The sample includes some 140,000 clones, around 90% of them seen just once. The CDR3 spans 16 residues. Germline-derived CDR1 and CDR2 are MGHRA and YSYEKL. After removal of 4 bases from V and 5 bases from J, the junction contained 8 bases not matched to a gene. This TCR came from an adult in good health. Here the sequenced sample was peripheral blood, taken on day 0 of AZD1222 vaccination. The V call is TRBV4-1, the J call TRBJ1-6; 7 bases are a match to TRBD1. CDR3 amino acids: CASSPVRDSHNSPLHF. The CDR3 region has the DNA TGCGCCAGCAGCCCGGTCCGGGACAGCCATAATTCACCCCTCCACTTT.